This TCR beta chain is from a study of blood T cell repertoires in COVID-19 (TCRdb year 2020). With respect to the entire study: Samples from collaborators originated in the United States, Italy and Spain and spanned both the acute and convalescent phases of COVID-19. The sample metadata nearly always contained a de-identified subject ID, COVID-19 status, age in years and sex. The repertoires were released in a freely available public database meant as a resource for research on the immune response to SARS-CoV-2. Where available, HLA class I and class II types were obtained from metadata supplied by the sample provider rather than from assay-based typing. Samples were obtained from the ongoing ImmuneRACE study (first 160 participants) and from roughly 1,300 subjects provided by 6 global collaborators. The material from the prospective study consisted of cDNA or gDNA derived from T cells, B-cell-depleted T cells, or PBMCs. Subjects who had been exposed to COVID-19, were actively infected with it, or had recovered from it provided the deeply sampled blood TCRbeta repertoires that made up the dataset. Beyond this particular receptor, the publication reports: How much clinical and demographic metadata was included differed by source and by participant, and the metadata was provided uncurated.

As concerns this clone: Its recognized antigen is unknown. Base qualities were left out, and no much larger clone turns up one base away.

From cysteine to phenylalanine, the CDR3 is 13 amino acids long. Of all the DNA, just the CDR3 is kept, 39 bases in frame from base 1. The germline V gene yields SNHLY for CDR1 and FYNNEI for CDR2. Cut back by 7 bases and 7 bases, the V and J ends lie 14 bases apart. TCRbeta CDR3 regions were amplified from genomic DNA by means of the immunoSEQ Assay, a bias-controlled multiplex PCR. The authors' pipeline ran thus. The number of nucleated cells in each sample was estimated from the amplification of reference gene primers within the assay. Sequence reads were collapsed and filtered to measure the absolute abundance of every unique TCRbeta CDR3 rearrangement. For each sample, productive Simpson clonality was calculated as the square root of Simpson's diversity index across productive rearrangements. TCRdb limited this immuneACCESS table to in-frame rearrangements with V and J called. A share of clones is missing; checked studies link under half to unresolved V genes, and the rest is unexplained. D and trimming come from the DNA, and the V and J calls and clone size come from that table. This sample is represented by about 180,000 clones; 81% of them were singletons. Around 11% of the sample is taken by the ten largest.

In Seattle, one collaborating source enrolled patients while the infection was active and tracked those patients longitudinally over the course of disease. Whole blood was collected in K2EDTA tubes by collaborating institutions according to the institutions' own protocols. For TCRbeta analysis, collaborators shipped samples as frozen whole blood, isolated PBMCs, or DNA extracted from either of those sample types. Sequencing input: peripheral blood. Rearrangement joined TRBV2 to TRBJ1-5; TRBD1 could be the D gene, as 5 bases match. This receptor was taken from a woman older than 75 with COVID-19, enrolled during active disease. The sequenced DNA is TGTGCCAGCACCGACAGATTCGAGCAGCCCCAGCATTTT. Translated, this gives CASTDRFEQPQHF.